This TCR beta chain was identified during a study of cytomegalovirus exposure and HLA in healthy donors. Study-wide findings and caveats: A later analysis linked a missense variant in DCLRE1C to the trimming of TCR beta V and J genes. Earlier findings revealed that most TCR beta V segments proved productive either about 87% or about 30% of the time.

With 1 base clipped from V and 4 bases from J, the junction kept 6 bases outside the gene matches. Germline-derived CDR1 and CDR2 are SGHNT and YYREEE (reference sequence). The CDR3 loop spans 16 amino acids. About this clone itself: What it recognizes is unknown.

The PCR ran on 60 Vbeta and 13 Jbeta primers. Sequencing was performed with immunoSEQ multiplex PCR; in TCRdb, only in-frame clones are kept and a portion is missing. The sample lists about 110,000 clones; approximately 82% were seen once. This TCR was sampled from a man in his thirties or forties in good health and CMV-seropositive. The specimen was PBMCs. The V and J genes are TRBV5-4 and TRBJ2-7; 12 bases are a match to TRBD1. This CDR3 is CASSLRGDRGRYEQYF. The CDR3 nucleotides are TGTGCCAGCAGCTTGAGGGGGGACAGGGGGCGATACGAGCAGTACTTC.